A single sample is the source of the 7 T cell receptor beta chains below, sequenced in a study of T cell repertoires in cytomegalovirus infection. Via MiXCR, TCRdb re-called the reads, giving one row per CDR3 protein. The table shows some 900,000 distinct CDR3 sequences, with about 31% occurring only once. Their antigen targets remain unknown. The specimen comprised cultured CD8+ T cells from PBMCs, sampled from culture after CMV antigen stimulation. These TCRs come from a human donor in good health (CMV status not recorded). Some clones in this sample may be carry-over from other donors' samples.

In this sample, this clonotype is medium-sized. V usage is TRBV10-1 and J usage is TRBJ1-6, with 8 bases matching TRBD1. CDR1 WNHNN and CDR2 SYGVQD come from the germline V gene (reference sequence). This CDR3 has 13 residues. Unmatched junction bases numbered 2, after V lost 6 bases and J lost 7 bases. This CDR3 reads CASRDRENSPLHF. The DNA for the CDR3 is TGCGCCAGCAGGGACAGGGAGAATTCACCCCTCCACTTT.

V is TRBV7-3 and J is TRBJ2-2; tentative D call: TRBD2 (6 bases). In germline, CDR1 is SGHTA, CDR2 FQGTGA. Deletions cut 5 bases from V and 4 bases from J, with 17 bases between. There are 16 residues in the CDR3. The CDR3 spells CASSAPDGTATGELFF. The CDR3, as DNA: TGTGCCAGCAGCGCCCCGGACGGGACTGCCACCGGGGAGCTGTTTTTT.

The chain recombines TRBV7-2 with TRBJ2-7; no reliable D call. Germline CDR1 reads SGHTA; CDR2 reads FQGNSA. V lost 6 bases and J lost 4, with 19 bases in between. This CDR3 comprises 15 residues. CDR3 DNA sequence: TGTGCCAGCAGTATCCGCTTCGACGGATCTTACGAGCAGTACGTC. It encodes CASSIRFDGSYEQYV.

This clonotype was found a few times. The genes are TRBV6-5 and TRBJ1-1; no clear D. The germline V gene encodes CDR1 MNHEY and CDR2 SVGAGI. With 0 bases removed from V and 7 bases from J, the gap between germline ends came to 9 bases. The CDR3 has 13 amino acids. The CDR3 coding sequence is TGTGCCAGCAGTTACTCCCATAACGTTGAAGCTTTCTTT. It codes for CASSYSHNVEAFF.

The chain combines TRBV6-5 with TRBJ2-3; TRBD1 is a possible D gene (5 bases). CDR3 length: 17 residues. V was trimmed by 0 bases and J by 0 bases, leaving 13 bases between them. Per the germline V gene, CDR1 is MNHEY and CDR2 is SVGAGI. The CDR3 nucleotides are TGTGCCAGCAGTTACTCGTCCGCAGGGATCAGCACAGATACGCAGTATTTT. Translation gives CASSYSSAGISTDTQYF.

This clonotype was counted many times. The V call is TRBV7-2, the J call TRBJ2-2; tentatively, D is TRBD2 (6 bases). This CDR3 has 17 residues. The germline V gene has CDR1 SGHTA and CDR2 FQGNSA. V lost 4 bases to trimming and J lost 2 bases, with 17 bases between them. CDR3 DNA sequence: TGTGCCAGCAGCTCCCTCCCGGTCGGGGGAAACACCGGGGAGCTGTTTTTT. Amino acids: CASSSLPVGGNTGELFF.

The CDR3 protein is CASSQGDIYYGYTF. CDR3 in DNA: TGTGCCAGCAGCCAGGGGGACATTTACTATGGCTACACCTTC. The V gene is TRBV28, the J gene TRBJ1-2; 7 positions match TRBD1. The CDR3 is 14 residues long. The germline V gene encodes CDR1 MDHEN and CDR2 SYDVKM. With 6 bases clipped from V and 3 bases from J, the junction kept 7 bases outside the gene matches.